The clone carrying this T cell receptor beta chain has a handful of counts. Antigen unknown. There are 21 residues in the CDR3. Looked up from germline, CDR1 is SGHAT and CDR2 is FQDESV (reference sequence). V shed 2 bases and J 0 bases; nucleotides not matched to a gene: 10. The data stem from a study of identical twins. All donors were healthy, and all were Caucasian. TCRdb fed the 5' RACE reads into MiXCR, producing one record per CDR3 protein. The sample shows hundreds of thousands of distinct CDR3 sequences, around 10% of them seen only once. The study, taken as a whole, reports: Low generation probability was overrepresented in out-of-frame alpha sequences shared by twins. Compared with models, monozygotic twins showed more out-of-frame TCR alpha sharing. Whereas memory repertoires showed no such difference, abundant cord blood beta clonotypes carried fewer insertions.

The specimen was memory (CD45RO+) T cells sorted from blood. The origin of this receptor is a woman under 30 in good health. The chain has TRBV11-1 and TRBJ2-1; 16 nucleotides match TRBD2. The CDR3 sequence: CASSLRSGTSGRGISYNEQFF. CDR3 bases: TGTGCCAGCAGCTTAAGGAGTGGGACTAGCGGGAGGGGAATCTCCTACAATGAGCAGTTCTTC.